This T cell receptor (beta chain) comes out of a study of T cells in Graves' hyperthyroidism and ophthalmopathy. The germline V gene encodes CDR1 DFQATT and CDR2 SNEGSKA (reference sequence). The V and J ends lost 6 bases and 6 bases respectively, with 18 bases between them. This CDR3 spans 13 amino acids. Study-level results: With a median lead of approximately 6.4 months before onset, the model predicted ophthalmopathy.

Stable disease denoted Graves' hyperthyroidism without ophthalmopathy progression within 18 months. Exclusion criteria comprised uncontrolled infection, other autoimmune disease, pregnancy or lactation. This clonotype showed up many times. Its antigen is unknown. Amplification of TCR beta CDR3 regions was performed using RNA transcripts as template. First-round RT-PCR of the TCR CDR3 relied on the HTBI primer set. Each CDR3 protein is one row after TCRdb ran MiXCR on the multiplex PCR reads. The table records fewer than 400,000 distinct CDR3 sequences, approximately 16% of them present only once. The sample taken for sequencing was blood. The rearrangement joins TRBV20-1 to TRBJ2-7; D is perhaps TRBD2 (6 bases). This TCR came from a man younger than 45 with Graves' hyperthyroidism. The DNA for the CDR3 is TGCAGTGCAAACCCGGACTACCTCGGCGAGCAGTACTTC. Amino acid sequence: CSANPDYLGEQYF.